The T cell receptor (beta chain) under discussion was sequenced for a study of cytomegalovirus exposure and HLA in healthy donors. 13 Jbeta primers and 60 Vbeta primers were used for the PCR. The table came from immunoSEQ multiplex PCR; TCRdb's copy has only in-frame clones and leaves some out. The repertoire holds fewer than 110,000 clones, with around 79% as singletons. Sequences were obtained from PBMCs. The receptor was isolated from a woman in her thirties or forties in good health and CMV-seronegative.

This CDR3 reads CASSRDRALLEYQPQHF. CDR3 in DNA: TGTGCCAGCAGCCGGGACAGGGCCCTTTTAGAATATCAGCCCCAGCATTTT. The J gene is TRBJ1-5, the V gene TRBV2, with 9 positions matching TRBD1. This CDR3 contains 17 residues. V shed 6 bases, J shed 5 bases, and the junction held 14 bases outside the gene matches. Per the germline V gene, CDR1 is SNHLY and CDR2 is FYNNEI. The full variable domain, in which reference TRBV2 and TRBJ1-5 provide the parts outside the CDR3, is EPEVTQTPSHQVTQMGQEVILRCVPISNHLYFYWYRQILGQKVEFLVSFYNNEISEKSEIFDDQFSVERPDGSNFTLKIRSTKLEDSAMYFCASSRDRALLEYQPQHFGDGTRLSIL.